This record concerns one TCR beta chain sequence. TCRdb reprocessed the RACE reads with MiXCR, giving one entry per CDR3 protein. The data contain 65,000 to 85,000 distinct CDR3 sequences, about 11% of them singletons. Time point defined: patch test 1, 2 weeks after DPC sensitization. Treatment given: therapeutic diphenylcyclopropenone sensitization with weekly scalp DPC. This entry comes from a study of human T cells and chemical hapten exposure. The clonotype originates from a woman in her sixties with alopecia areata. Some clones in this sample may be carry-over from other donors' samples. Material: whole blood, obtained in connection with sensitization to the hapten diphenylcyclopropenone (DPC).

The CDR3 DNA reads as TGTGCCTGGGGTGGGATAGGGGGGAAGACCACTGAAGCTTTCTTT. This gives the protein CAWGGIGGKTTEAFF. This sequence joins TRBV30 and TRBJ1-1; D perhaps matches TRBD1 (6 bases). The germline gives CDR1 GTSNPN, CDR2 SVGIG (reference sequence). The CDR3 totals 15 residues. The V and J ends lost 5 bases and 4 bases respectively, with 20 bases between them.